These 19 T cell receptor beta chains share one sample of origin, sequenced in a study of blood T cell repertoires in COVID-19. Repertoires were generated with immunoSEQ multiplex PCR, while TCRdb's copy carries only in-frame clones and drops some. The sample holds about 190,000 clones; over 75% are singletons and the top ten take approximately 5.6%. Sequenced sample: peripheral blood. Receptors originate from a woman in her thirties or forties who had recovered from COVID-19.

The rearrangement links TRBV7-2 to TRBJ2-1; 12 bases fit TRBD2. The CDR3 runs to 16 residues. The germline V gene has CDR1 SGHTA and CDR2 FQGNSA. J lost 7 bases, V lost 7 bases, and 11 bases had no gene match. The CDR3 coding sequence is TGTGCCAGCACCCTGGGACTAGCGGGTTCTAGTAATGAGCAGTTCTTC. This sequence encodes CASTLGLAGSSNEQFF.

This chain joins TRBV18 and TRBJ1-2, with TRBD1 matching over 8 bases. This CDR3 is 12 amino acids long. CDR1 and CDR2 (germline): KGHSH, LQKENI. Trimming removed 6 bases from V and 8 bases from J; junction bases left unmatched: 5. In nucleotides, the CDR3 is TGTGCCAGCTCCAAGACAGGGGAAGGCTACACCTTC. It yields the protein CASSKTGEGYTF. Variable domain in full (rest from reference TRBV18 and TRBJ1-2): NAGVMQNPRHLVRRRGQEARLRCSPMKGHSHVYWYRQLPEEGLKFMVYLQKENIIDESGMPKERFSAEFPKEGPSILRIQQVVRGDSAAYFCASSKTGEGYTFGSGTRLTVV.

V is TRBV2 and J is TRBJ1-4, with no clear D. Trimming removed 3 bases at V and 11 bases at J, with 10 bases between. Looked up from germline, CDR1 is SNHLY and CDR2 is FYNNEI. This CDR3 has 12 residues. This chain's CDR3 is CASSDLPGKLFF. DNA for the CDR3: TGTGCCAGCAGTGACCTACCCGGGAAACTGTTTTTT.

V and J are TRBV15 and TRBJ2-7; perhaps TRBD2 as D (6 bases). The CDR3 is made up of 18 amino acids. V was shortened by 1 base and J by 2 bases, with 21 bases between the two germline ends. Germline V lookup: CDR1 LNHNV, CDR2 YYDKDF (reference sequence). CDR3 sequence (DNA): TGTGCCACCAGCAGAGGTGGCCCCGGGGGACTCCCCCCCTACGAGCAGTACTTC. This encodes CATSRGGPGGLPPYEQYF.

This sequence joins TRBV5-6 and TRBJ2-1; 8 bases are a match to TRBD2. Germline loops: CDR1 SGHDT, CDR2 YYEEEE. With 4 bases clipped from V and 1 base from J, the junction kept 13 bases outside the gene matches. CDR3 length: 18 residues. The CDR3 loop is CASSRLFISGVSYNEQFF. The CDR3 DNA reads as TGTGCCAGCAGCCGCCTTTTTATTAGCGGGGTTTCCTACAATGAGCAGTTCTTC.

V is TRBV15 and J is TRBJ1-6, with a possible D match to TRBD1 (6 bases). Germline-derived CDR1 and CDR2 are LNHNV and YYDKDF (reference sequence). The CDR3 is 13 amino acids. V gave up 9 bases and J gave up 10 bases, with 16 bases separating them. The CDR3 region has the DNA TGTGCCACTTCCGGGGGGGCTGACTCACCCCTCCACTTT. Amino acids: CATSGGADSPLHF. Looking up the rest from reference TRBV15 and TRBJ1-6 gives the full variable domain: DAMVIQNPRYQVTQFGKPVTLSCSQTLNHNVMYWYQQKSSQAPKLLFHYYDKDFNNEADTPDNFQSRRPNTSFCFLDIRSPGLGDTAMYLCATSGGADSPLHFGNGTRLTVT.

The chain joins TRBV5-1 to TRBJ2-1; weak D call: TRBD2 (5 bases). The V end was cut by 5 bases, the J end by 0 bases, with 15 bases between. Germline loops: CDR1 SGHRS, CDR2 YFSETQ. This CDR3 spans 16 amino acids. CDR3 sequence (DNA): TGCGCCAGCAGTTTGACACTAGGAAGCTCCTACAATGAGCAGTTCTTC. This translates into CASSLTLGSSYNEQFF. The full variable domain, rest sourced from reference TRBV5-1 and TRBJ2-1, is KAGVTQTPRYLIKTRGQQVTLSCSPISGHRSVSWYQQTPGQGLQFLFEYFSETQRNKGNFPGRFSGRQFSNSRSEMNVSTLELGDSALYLCASSLTLGSSYNEQFFGPGTRLTVL.

This clone was observed a few times. DNA for the CDR3: TGCGCCAGCCGTACAGAGAGCTCCTACAATGAGCAGTTCTTC. The encoded protein is CASRTESSYNEQFF. The chain is built from TRBV5-1 and TRBJ2-1, with unresolved D. Germline V gene lookup returns CDR1 SGHRS and CDR2 YFSETQ. This CDR3 comprises 14 residues. V was cut by 7 bases and J by 0 bases, with 11 bases left in between.

The chain's CDR3 is CASSQDSPGFTGELFF. The CDR3 coding sequence is TGCGCCAGCAGCCAAGATAGCCCAGGGTTTACCGGGGAGCTGTTTTTT. The chain employs TRBV4-1 and TRBJ2-2, with a weak D call TRBD1 (5 bases). The germline gives CDR1 MGHRA, CDR2 YSYEKL. This CDR3 has 16 amino acids. V gave up 0 bases and J gave up 5 bases, with 13 bases separating them.

The rearrangement links TRBV5-1 to TRBJ2-3; 7 nucleotides align to TRBD1. J lost 0 bases, V lost 4 bases, and 11 bases had no gene match. The CDR3 contains 17 residues. Germline assignment: CDR1 SGHRS and CDR2 YFSETQ. CDR3 bases: TGCGCCAGCAGCACCCCCGACAGGGACACTAGCACAGATACGCAGTATTTT. This gives the protein CASSTPDRDTSTDTQYF.

The chain couples TRBV24-1 to TRBJ2-1; TRBD2 aligns across 13 bases. Trimming cost V 5 bases and J 7 bases; bases outside gene matches: 7. The CDR3 is made up of 16 amino acids. Germline V gene lookup returns CDR1 KGHDR and CDR2 SFDVKD. The CDR3 spells CATSGTGLAGRNEQFF. The CDR3 DNA reads as TGTGCCACCAGTGGTACGGGACTAGCGGGACGGAATGAGCAGTTCTTC.

V usage is TRBV6-5 and J usage is TRBJ1-6, with TRBD1 as a possible D gene (6 bases). The germline CDR1 and CDR2 sequences are MNHEY and SVGAGI. The CDR3 runs 15 residues. Trimming stripped 4 bases from V and 9 bases from J, with 16 bases between. This CDR3 reads CASSWGGEGGSPLHF. In DNA, the CDR3 is TGTGCCAGCAGTTGGGGCGGGGAGGGGGGTTCACCCCTCCACTTT.

This clone was found once. V usage is TRBV3-1 (or the pseudogene TRBV3-2) and J usage is TRBJ2-7, with D maybe TRBD1 (6 bases). CDR1 is LGHDT, CDR2 YNNKEL, per germline (reference sequence). The CDR3 is made up of 15 amino acids. V was shortened by 1 base and J by 3 bases, with 13 bases between the two germline ends. CDR3 coding DNA: TGTGCCAGCAGCCAAGGGGACACGGGCGGCTACGAGCAGTACTTC. Translation: CASSQGDTGGYEQYF.

The rearrangement uses TRBV9 and TRBJ2-7; D gene unclear. Germline values: CDR1 SGDLS, CDR2 YYNGEE. V shed 0 bases and J shed 0 bases, with 7 bases lying between them. This CDR3 has 14 residues. The CDR3 coding sequence is TGTGCCAGCAGCGTAGAAACTCACTCCTACGAGCAGTACTTC. It is translated as CASSVETHSYEQYF.

The chain has TRBV27 and TRBJ1-1, with D perhaps TRBD1 (6 bases). The germline V and J ends were trimmed by 9 bases and 2 bases, with 13 bases remaining between them. The CDR3 totals 13 residues. Germline V gene data show CDR1 as MNHEY and CDR2 as SMNVEV (reference sequence). The CDR3 DNA reads TGTGCCAGTCAGACAGGCTTTAACACTGAAGCTTTCTTT. Amino acid sequence: CASQTGFNTEAFF.

This chain joins TRBV19 and TRBJ2-4, with D uncertain. The CDR3 is 12 residues long. Germline V gene sequence: CDR1 LNHDA, CDR2 SQIVND (reference sequence). V lost 1 base and J lost 7, with 5 bases in between. The CDR3 region has the DNA TGTGCCAGTAGTATAGGCGCGAACATTCAGTACTTC. Its protein product is CASSIGANIQYF.

The chain recombines TRBV6-1 with TRBJ1-3; tentative D call: TRBD1 (6 bases). The CDR3 sequence is 16 residues long. Trimming shortened V by 1 base and J by 0 bases, and 10 bases separated the two germline ends. Germline V gene data show CDR1 as MNHNS and CDR2 as SASEGT. As DNA, the CDR3 is TGTGCCAGCAGTGAAGTACAGGGTTTCTCTGGAAACACCATATATTTT. Its translation is CASSEVQGFSGNTIYF.

The genes are TRBV19 and TRBJ2-1, with D perhaps TRBD2 (6 bases). This CDR3 region has 13 residues. Looked up from germline, CDR1 is LNHDA and CDR2 is SQIVND (reference sequence). Trimming cost V 8 bases and J 9 bases, with 17 bases left between them. The CDR3 region is CASSGMKGGEQFF. CDR3 nucleotides: TGTGCCAGTTCGGGGATGAAGGGAGGTGAGCAGTTCTTC.

The chain uses TRBV29-1 and TRBJ1-2, with D possibly being TRBD1 (6 bases). Germline CDR1 is SQVTM and CDR2 is ANQGSEA. Trimming took 3 bases from V and 7 from J, leaving 15 bases between them. This CDR3 region has 13 residues. The CDR3 region has the DNA TGCAGCGTTGACAGGGTAAAAGGGGGTGGCTACACCTTC. Amino acids: CSVDRVKGGGYTF.